This TCR beta chain was obtained from a study of shared clonotypes between healthy human individuals. The study separated CD4+ cells into CD45RA+ naive and CD45RA-negative memory subsets. Data came from immunoSEQ multiplex PCR; TCRdb stores just in-frame clones and leaves some out. The sample has roughly 1,500,000 clones; 95% to 99% are singletons. Germline V gene sequence: CDR1 LNHDA, CDR2 SQIVND (reference sequence). With 5 bases removed from V and 4 bases from J, the gap between germline ends came to 6 bases. This CDR3 is built from 12 residues. Concerning this clone itself: Its antigen is not known. The sample contains more than one DNA sequence encoding this CDR3.

Findings and limits, study-wide: Memory subsets generally showed smaller estimated richness than naive subsets did.

The TCR comes from a man between 25 and 39 years old in good health. Material: naive CD4+ T cells sorted from blood. Subset specified: CD45RA+ positively selected. The chain recombines TRBV19 with TRBJ1-5; D is uncertain. The CDR3, as DNA: TGTGCCAGTAGTCCCCTGAATCAGCCCCAGCATTTT. This gives the protein CASSPLNQPQHF. Complete variable domain (other parts from reference TRBV19 and TRBJ1-5): DGGITQSPKYLFRKEGQNVTLSCEQNLNHDAMYWYRQDPGQGLRLIYYSQIVNDFQKGDIAEGYSVSREKKESFPLTVTSAQKNPTAFYLCASSPLNQPQHFGDGTRLSIL.